One sample yielded the 31 T cell receptor beta chains listed below, sequenced in a study of T cell changes during pregnancy in multiple sclerosis. The assay was immunoSEQ multiplex PCR, and TCRdb's table has in-frame clones only and misses some. Of more than 50,000 clones in the sample, around 90% were seen once. The sequencing used peripheral blood, collected after pregnancy. Source of these receptors: a female donor in good health, enrolled as a control in a pregnancy study.

The CDR3 loop reads CASSPGKGERMNTEAFF. The DNA for the CDR3 is TGTGCCAGCTCACCAGGAAAGGGGGAGAGGATGAACACTGAAGCTTTCTTT. The rearrangement links TRBV18 to TRBJ1-1, with D perhaps matching TRBD1 (6 bases). The CDR3 is 17 amino acids. Germline CDR1 KGHSH, CDR2 LQKENI. The V end lost 2 bases, the J end lost 0 bases, and 16 bases lay between the germline ends.

DNA for the CDR3: TGTGCCAGCAGCTTACTGGGCAGGGGCCCCTACGAGCAGTACTTC. As protein: CASSLLGRGPYEQYF. This chain connects TRBV7-9 to TRBJ2-7, with D maybe TRBD1 (6 bases). The CDR3 is 15 residues long. With 2 bases removed from V and 2 bases from J, the gap between germline ends came to 13 bases. Germline CDR1 and CDR2: SEHNR and FQNEAQ (reference sequence).

The chain links TRBV9 to TRBJ2-7; 9 bases line up with TRBD2. Unmatched junction bases numbered 13, after V lost 4 bases and J lost 5 bases. The V gene's germline CDR1 is SGDLS and CDR2 YYNGEE. This CDR3 contains 16 residues. This CDR3 reads CASSTPVSGSPHEQYF. CDR3 DNA: TGTGCCAGCAGCACCCCGGTTAGCGGGAGCCCCCACGAGCAGTACTTC. Supplemented by reference TRBV9 and TRBJ2-7, the full variable domain reads DSGVTQTPKHLITATGQRVTLRCSPRSGDLSVYWYQQSLDQGLQFLIQYYNGEERAKGNILERFSAQQFPDLHSELNLSSLELGDSALYFCASSTPVSGSPHEQYFGPGTRLTVT.

The chain combines TRBV9 with TRBJ2-5; tentatively, D is TRBD1 (6 bases). This CDR3 comprises 16 residues. Deletions cut 0 bases from V and 0 bases from J, with 12 bases between. From germline, CDR1 is SGDLS and CDR2 YYNGEE. CDR3 bases: TGTGCCAGCAGCGTAGGGGTTAGGGACAACCAAGAGACCCAGTACTTC. This translates into CASSVGVRDNQETQYF.

The V call is TRBV7-2, the J call TRBJ2-1, with 8 bases matching TRBD1. This CDR3 region has 16 residues. V lost 3 bases and J lost 2; bases outside the gene matches: 6. Germline V gene data show CDR1 as SGHTA and CDR2 as FQGNSA. The CDR3 region has the DNA TGTGCCAGCAGCTTCCCGGACAGGGTTGCCTACAATGAGCAGTTCTTC. This codes for CASSFPDRVAYNEQFF.

The chain uses TRBV29-1 and TRBJ2-7; TRBD1 aligns across 7 bases. In germline, CDR1 is SQVTM, CDR2 ANQGSEA. This CDR3 has 14 residues. With V trimmed by 4 bases and J by 2 bases, 8 bases remained unmatched. The DNA of the CDR3 is TGCAGCGTTGGGAACCGGGACAGAGCCTACGAGCAGTACTTC. Translation gives CSVGNRDRAYEQYF.

The chain joins TRBV5-1 to TRBJ1-2, with TRBD1 as a possible D gene (5 bases). Trimming took 3 bases from V and 6 from J, leaving 21 bases between them. Germline values: CDR1 SGHRS, CDR2 YFSETQ. This CDR3 comprises 16 residues. The CDR3 spells CASSSTGRGNSHGYTF. The CDR3 DNA reads as TGCGCCAGCAGCTCGACCGGCCGGGGGAACAGTCATGGCTACACCTTC. Together with reference TRBV5-1 and TRBJ1-2, the CDR3 gives the full variable domain: KAGVTQTPRYLIKTRGQQVTLSCSPISGHRSVSWYQQTPGQGLQFLFEYFSETQRNKGNFPGRFSGRQFSNSRSEMNVSTLELGDSALYLCASSSTGRGNSHGYTFGSGTRLTVV.

The V and J genes are TRBV7-2 and TRBJ2-7; D is unclear. This CDR3 comprises 11 residues. Germline CDR1 SGHTA, CDR2 FQGNSA. With 7 bases removed from V and 3 bases from J, the gap between germline ends came to 7 bases. Here the CDR3 reads CASTENYEQYF. The CDR3, as DNA: TGTGCCAGCACCGAGAACTACGAGCAGTACTTC.

The chain employs TRBV28 and TRBJ1-2; 9 positions match TRBD1. The J segment lost 7 bases and the V segment lost 1 base, leaving 4 bases of the junction unmatched. Germline CDR1 reads MDHEN; CDR2 reads SYDVKM. The length of the CDR3 is 14 residues. CDR3 protein: CASSLSTGGVGYTF. The CDR3 bases are TGTGCCAGCAGTTTATCGACAGGGGGGGTTGGCTACACCTTC.

This chain links TRBV10-2 with TRBJ2-6, with TRBD1 identical over 8 bases. Germline CDR1 is WSHSY and CDR2 is SAAADI. The ends lost 0 bases at V and 0 bases at J; junction bases unmatched: 4. There are 18 residues in the CDR3. This chain's CDR3 is CASSESGTGSSGANVLTF. In DNA, the CDR3 is TGCGCCAGCAGTGAGTCAGGGACAGGATCCTCTGGGGCCAACGTCCTGACTTTC.

CDR3 sequence (DNA): TGCGCCAGCAGCTTGGAAGGGGCGACTGGAAACACCATATATTTT. Amino acids: CASSLEGATGNTIYF. The J gene is TRBJ1-3, the V gene TRBV5-1, with D perhaps TRBD1 (5 bases). Germline V gene sequence: CDR1 SGHRS, CDR2 YFSETQ. CDR3 length: 15 amino acids. The germline V and J ends were trimmed by 0 bases and 2 bases, with 9 bases remaining between them.

The CDR3 DNA reads TGTGCCAGCAGTTTAGGGGGGGCGACCACTGAAGCTTTCTTT. Its protein is CASSLGGATTEAFF. The chain employs TRBV28 and TRBJ1-1, with D perhaps matching TRBD1 (6 bases). This CDR3 region has 14 residues. Trimming cost V 2 bases and J 4 bases, with 11 bases left between them. The germline V gene has CDR1 MDHEN and CDR2 SYDVKM.

The chain links TRBV5-6 to TRBJ1-5, with TRBD1 as a possible D gene (6 bases). Trimming shortened V by 4 bases and J by 3 bases, and 11 bases separated the two germline ends. The germline V gene has CDR1 SGHDT and CDR2 YYEEEE. CDR3 size: 14 residues. This CDR3 reads CASSLQGPNQPQHF. Written as DNA, the CDR3 is TGTGCCAGCAGCCTACAGGGTCCCAATCAGCCCCAGCATTTT.

The chain links TRBV6-4 to TRBJ1-1; a weak D match, TRBD1 (5 bases). V lost 2 bases, J lost 4 bases, and 11 bases lay in between. The CDR3 is made up of 14 amino acids. CDR1 MRHNA and CDR2 SNTAGT come from the germline V gene. The CDR3 region is CASSDTGLPTEAFF. For the CDR3, the DNA is TGTGCCAGCAGTGACACAGGCCTACCCACTGAAGCTTTCTTT.

The V and J genes are TRBV27 and TRBJ2-3; 10 bases are a match to TRBD2. V was clipped by 4 bases and J by 14 bases; unmatched bases: 12. CDR1 and CDR2 from the germline V gene are MNHEY and SMNVEV (reference sequence). This CDR3 spans 14 amino acids. The CDR3: CASSYRSLAGVPYF. The CDR3 DNA reads as TGTGCCAGCAGTTACCGGTCGCTAGCGGGAGTTCCGTATTTT.

This clone was seen once. The CDR3 DNA follows: TGTGCCAGCAGTCCTTACAGGGGAGGATGGCCCCAGCATTTT. It codes for CASSPYRGGWPQHF. The rearrangement joins TRBV27 to TRBJ1-5; 7 bases match TRBD1. The J segment lost 9 bases and the V segment lost 5 bases, leaving 10 bases of the junction unmatched. The germline V gene has CDR1 MNHEY and CDR2 SMNVEV (reference sequence). This CDR3 comprises 14 residues.

The rearrangement joins TRBV7-6 to TRBJ2-7, with 7 bases fitting TRBD1. V lost 5 bases, J lost 2 bases, and 12 bases stayed unmatched. The CDR3 loop spans 16 amino acids. Looked up from germline, CDR1 is SGHVS and CDR2 is FNYEAQ. The CDR3 sequence is CASSGSDRALTYEQYF. The CDR3 DNA follows: TGTGCCAGCAGCGGGTCCGACAGGGCCCTTACCTACGAGCAGTACTTC.

The gene calls are TRBV27 and TRBJ2-1, with 7 positions matching TRBD2. This CDR3 spans 14 amino acids. V shed 2 bases and J 3 bases; nucleotides not matched to a gene: 1. Germline V gene lookup returns CDR1 MNHEY and CDR2 SMNVEV (reference sequence). The CDR3 bases are TGTGCCAGCAGTTTAGCTAGCGGCTACAATGAGCAGTTCTTC. Its protein product is CASSLASGYNEQFF.

The gene calls are TRBV21-1 and TRBJ1-1; the listed D gene, TRBD1, was not tested against the DNA. TRBV21-1 is noted as a pseudogene. The CDR3 is 15 residues long. In nucleotides, the CDR3 is TGTGCCAGCAGCAAAGTCCAGGGGGCTAACACTGAAGCTTTCTTT. Amino acid sequence: CASSKVQGANTEAFF.

The chain uses TRBV11-1 and TRBJ2-7; the match to TRBD1 covers 9 bases. Germline CDR1 and CDR2: SGHAT and FQDESV (reference sequence). CDR3 length equals 15 residues. V gave up 0 bases and J gave up 4 bases; unmatched junction bases: 4. The CDR3 reads CASSLAGTGSYEQYF. The CDR3 DNA reads as TGTGCCAGCAGCTTAGCGGGGACAGGGTCATACGAGCAGTACTTC.

This rearrangement joins TRBV29-1 to TRBJ1-1, with D maybe TRBD1 (5 bases). Trimming took off 7 bases at V and 0 bases at J, with 9 bases between the two ends. The CDR3 length is 12 residues. CDR1 and CDR2 (germline): SQVTM, ANQGSEA. The CDR3 region has the DNA TGCAGCGCTGGGGGGATGAACACTGAAGCTTTCTTT. It codes for CSAGGMNTEAFF.

Only one count was recorded for this clone. The chain uses TRBV7-2 and TRBJ1-5; D unresolved. The length of the CDR3 is 15 residues. Deletions cut 7 bases from V and 1 base from J, with 14 bases between. CDR1 SGHTA and CDR2 FQGNSA come from the germline V gene. For the CDR3, the DNA is TGTGCCAGCATCGAGAAGTCGGGAAGCAATCAGCCCCAGCATTTT. Its protein is CASIEKSGSNQPQHF.

The chain is built from TRBV28 and TRBJ1-3; perhaps TRBD1 as D (6 bases). The CDR3 is 19 amino acids. The germline V gene encodes CDR1 MDHEN and CDR2 SYDVKM. V was shortened by 5 bases and J by 3 bases, with 26 bases between the two germline ends. As DNA, the CDR3 is TGTGCCAGCAGTCCACGGTTTGGGTTGACAGGATATTATGGAAACACCATATATTTT. It yields the protein CASSPRFGLTGYYGNTIYF.

The chain uses TRBV2 and TRBJ2-1; D is possibly TRBD2 (6 bases). The CDR3 spans 15 residues. Between the trimmed V and J ends, which lost 5 bases and 10 bases, there was a span of 21 bases. Germline V lookup: CDR1 SNHLY, CDR2 FYNNEI. CDR3 sequence reads: CASSLPGSQGGEQFF. The CDR3 nucleotides are TGTGCCAGCAGTCTCCCCGGGTCTCAGGGAGGCGAGCAGTTCTTC.

The chain's CDR3 is CASSTMVGGGRGWEQYF. The CDR3 DNA sequence: TGTGCCAGCAGTACAATGGTCGGGGGGGGAAGAGGGTGGGAGCAGTACTTC. This chain links TRBV27 with TRBJ2-7; 8 nucleotides align to TRBD2. The trim removed 5 bases at V and 7 bases at J, leaving 19 bases unmatched. The CDR3 loop spans 17 amino acids. Germline V lookup: CDR1 MNHEY, CDR2 SMNVEV (reference sequence).

This clone was recorded once. The chain has TRBV4-3 and TRBJ2-1; D might be TRBD2 (6 bases). The CDR3 sequence is 13 residues long. V was clipped by 3 bases and J by 5 bases, with 8 bases between them. Germline V gene sequence: CDR1 LGHNA, CDR2 YSLEER. DNA of the CDR3: TGCGCCAGCAGCCAGGGGGGTAACAATGAGCAGTTCTTC. This sequence encodes CASSQGGNNEQFF.

The chain has TRBV5-1 and TRBJ2-7; 7 nucleotides agree with TRBD2. Germline assignment: CDR1 SGHRS and CDR2 YFSETQ. The length of the CDR3 is 13 residues. Unmatched junction bases numbered 0, after V lost 3 bases and J lost 0 bases. The DNA of the CDR3 is TGCGCCAGCAGCTGGACTAGCTCCTACGAGCAGTACTTC. Translating gives CASSWTSSYEQYF.

This chain uses TRBV4-1 with TRBJ2-7; 15 nucleotides align to TRBD2. CDR1 and CDR2 from the germline V gene are MGHRA and YSYEKL. This CDR3 is built from 18 residues. With 3 bases clipped from V and 0 bases from J, the junction kept 6 bases outside the gene matches. The CDR3 sequence is CASSQEGLAGGPSYEQYF. CDR3 coding DNA: TGCGCCAGCAGCCAGGAGGGACTAGCGGGGGGCCCCTCCTACGAGCAGTACTTC.

This clone was seen once. The chain joins TRBV9 to TRBJ2-2, with 9 bases fitting TRBD1. The trim removed 3 bases at V and 6 bases at J, leaving 9 bases unmatched. This CDR3 comprises 16 residues. CDR1 SGDLS and CDR2 YYNGEE come from the germline V gene. The CDR3: CASSGRGDRVSGELFF. The CDR3 DNA reads as TGTGCCAGCAGCGGCCGAGGGGACAGGGTTTCCGGGGAGCTGTTTTTT.

Notes on this clone: The CDR3 carries no conserved terminal phenylalanine or tryptophan, so it likely arises from a read error. The DNA is left out, because the CDR3 cannot be placed on it with certainty; the CDR3 is given as TCRdb lists it. The chain employs TRBV10-3 and TRBJ1-6; the table's D call, TRBD1, was not checked against the DNA. The CDR3 totals 13 residues, both ends included. The germline V gene encodes CDR1 ENHRY and CDR2 SYGVKD. CDR3 region: CAISHQRDRGPFV.

This rearrangement joins TRBV9 to TRBJ2-1, with D perhaps matching TRBD1 (6 bases). Germline CDR1 SGDLS, CDR2 YYNGEE. The CDR3 loop spans 13 amino acids. Trimming took 4 bases from V and 7 from J, leaving 12 bases between them. CDR3: CASSPSTGNEQFF. The CDR3 DNA sequence: TGTGCCAGCAGCCCCTCCACAGGGAATGAGCAGTTCTTC.